This T cell receptor beta chain originates from a study of cytomegalovirus exposure and HLA in healthy donors. V lost 3 bases and J lost 2; bases outside the gene matches: 2. This CDR3 is built from 15 residues. From germline, CDR1 is LGHNA and CDR2 YSLEER. With 60 Vbeta and 13 Jbeta primers, the PCR was carried out. Clones were read by immunoSEQ multiplex PCR, and TCRdb kept only the in-frame ones, dropping some. The sample holds some 170,000 clones, over 70% seen once. Study-level points and caveats: Cytomegalovirus status was reportedly diagnosed by the classifier with high sensitivity and specificity. Common viral pathogens were later found to be apparently linked to several of the most significant clusters. Later analysis suggested most CMV-associated TCR beta chains were HLA-restricted.

As concerns this clone: Its antigen is still unknown.

Specimen: PBMCs. This chain connects TRBV4-3 to TRBJ2-7; TRBD2 agrees at 12 bases. The source is a male donor in good health and CMV-seronegative. CDR3 DNA: TGCGCCAGCAGCCAGGGACTAGCGGGCACCTACGAGCAGTACTTC. As protein: CASSQGLAGTYEQYF.